The sequence of this T cell receptor beta chain was determined in a study of CD8 T cells in Susac syndrome (dated by TCRdb to between 2018 and 2020). Concerning the study at large: Among the sequenced Susac syndrome patients, over five had clinically active disease and under 10 were in clinical remission. At the time of blood withdrawal, Susac syndrome patients were either therapy-naive, taking corticosteroids (with some also receiving IVIg), or on IVIg alone. The study used repertoire sequencing to test whether antigen drove CD8+ T cell activation and differentiation in Susac syndrome. CD8+ T cell repertoire clonality was compared between some 12 healthy donors, approximately 14 Susac syndrome patients and approximately 16 multiple sclerosis patients. The investigation overall reported the following: Susac syndrome CD8+ repertoires showed clonal expansion, highest in CD8+ TEMRA cells and greater in clinically active than remitting patients. The number of individuals in the TCR sequencing and HLA analysis was recognized as being relatively small. Roughly 15 Susac-specific public clones were identified in the total CD8+ repertoire, and several Susac-specific public clones were identified in the CD8+ TEMRA repertoire.

CDR1 and CDR2 are read off the germline V gene (reference sequence) as GTSNPN and SVGIG. CDR3 length: 13 amino acids, cysteine to phenylalanine. Only the CDR3 portion is preserved as DNA: 39 bases, with reading frame beginning at the first base. V trim: 5 bases; J trim: 4 bases; unmatched bases: 6. Peripheral blood CD8+ and CD4+ T cells from healthy donors, Susac syndrome patients and multiple sclerosis patients were profiled using high-throughput TCR beta sequencing. The Susac syndrome patients fulfilled recently defined diagnostic criteria for definite or probable disease. Bulk CD8+ and CD4+ T cells were purified by magnetic negative isolation, whereas CD8+ TEMRA cells were enriched by FACS. Blood was collected in EDTA tubes and processed within 24 hours, with PBMCs isolated through density gradient centrifugation. PBMCs destined for TCR sequencing were cryopreserved in liquid nitrogen and later thawed in a 37 °C water bath. A purity of at least 90% was achieved for sorted or isolated CD4+, CD8+ and CD8+ TEMRA cells.

RNA was extracted using the RNeasy kit, and roughly 0.5 to 1 microgram was reverse transcribed with random hexamers. The immunoSEQ multiplex PCR assay, which covers 54 Vbeta and 13 Jbeta segments, was used to amplify TCR beta CDR3 regions. PCR amplification bias was corrected using a synthetic template baseline for primer optimization and computational correction. The original pipeline was this. Reads were annotated to V, D and J genes per IMGT and analyzed with immunoSEQ Analyzer, keeping only productive sequences. To calculate clonality, Shannon entropy was normalized by log2 of the number of productive unique sequences and then subtracted from one. For each patient and control, public and private clones were evaluated within the 100 most prevalent clones. A clone was defined as Susac-specific if it was absent from the healthy and MS cohorts, from over a thousand published viral clones and from other ImmuneACCESS disease sequences. TCRdb ran its own pipeline on the public reads, namely fastp trimming at Q25 and MiXCR clone calling, and kept in-frame beta chains. For every CDR3 protein sequence, its rows merge into one entry that carries the most common genes and DNA. The V and J calls shown here were made by TCRdb, not taken from the authors' results. This sample is represented by some 200,000 distinct CDR3 sequences; more than 85% of them were singletons. Around 0.15% of the sample belongs to the ten largest clones.

Details on this clonotype: Its antigen remains undetermined. Base qualities are not at hand, and no much larger clone is one base apart.

The V and J genes are TRBV30 and TRBJ1-1; TRBD1 matches 8 bases in the middle. This TCR was sampled from a human donor with Susac syndrome. Sequenced input: CD8+ T cells from PBMCs. In nucleotides, the sequence is TGTGCCTGGGTGCGCAGGGGGCTCACTGAAGCTTTCTTT. This sequence encodes CAWVRRGLTEAFF.